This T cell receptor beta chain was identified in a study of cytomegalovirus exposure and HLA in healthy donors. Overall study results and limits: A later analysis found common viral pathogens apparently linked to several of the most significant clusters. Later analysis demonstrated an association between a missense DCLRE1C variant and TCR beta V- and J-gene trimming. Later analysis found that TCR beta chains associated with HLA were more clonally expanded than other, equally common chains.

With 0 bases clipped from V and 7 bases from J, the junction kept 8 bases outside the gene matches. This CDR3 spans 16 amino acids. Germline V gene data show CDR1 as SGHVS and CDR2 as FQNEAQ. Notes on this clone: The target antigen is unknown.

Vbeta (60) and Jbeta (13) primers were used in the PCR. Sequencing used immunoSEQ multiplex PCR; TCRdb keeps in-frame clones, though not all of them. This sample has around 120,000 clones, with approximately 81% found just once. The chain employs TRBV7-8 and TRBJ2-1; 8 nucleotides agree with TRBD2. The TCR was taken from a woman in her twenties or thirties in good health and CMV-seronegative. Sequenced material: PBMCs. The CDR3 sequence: CASSLAQWTSWNEQFF. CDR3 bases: TGTGCCAGCAGCTTAGCGCAATGGACTAGCTGGAATGAGCAGTTCTTC.